The 30 T cell receptor beta chains below all came from one sample that was sequenced in a study of blood T cell repertoires in COVID-19. TCRdb keeps only in-frame clones here, not all; method: immunoSEQ multiplex PCR. The sample lists under 95,000 clones, around 88% occurring once. The sample taken for sequencing was peripheral blood. Receptors were obtained from a man in his fifties or sixties with acute or convalescent COVID-19.

This sequence joins TRBV19 and TRBJ1-1, with 7 bases aligning to TRBD1. J lost 0 bases, V lost 5 bases, and 12 bases had no gene match. There are 17 residues in the CDR3. Germline-derived CDR1 and CDR2 are LNHDA and SQIVND (reference sequence). CDR3 residues: CASSDLRDSTMNTEAFF. CDR3 nucleotide sequence: TGTGCCAGTAGTGATCTCCGGGACAGCACCATGAACACTGAAGCTTTCTTT.

The gene calls are TRBV7-2 and TRBJ1-4; D is unclear. V lost 2 bases and J 0 bases, leaving 10 bases between the germline ends. Germline loops: CDR1 SGHTA, CDR2 FQGNSA. The CDR3 is made up of 16 amino acids. CDR3 loop: CASSLIAGATNEKLFF. In DNA form, the CDR3 reads TGTGCCAGCAGCTTAATCGCAGGTGCAACTAATGAAAAACTGTTTTTT.

The CDR3 DNA sequence: TGTGCCAGCTCACCACAGGGGATTACGGACTATGGCTACACCTTC. It yields the protein CASSPQGITDYGYTF. V is TRBV18 and J is TRBJ1-2, with a weak D call TRBD1 (5 bases). The CDR3 has 15 residues. Trimming shortened V by 1 base and J by 3 bases, and 12 bases separated the two germline ends. In germline, CDR1 is KGHSH, CDR2 LQKENI.

The chain recombines TRBV24-1 with TRBJ1-6; 9 nucleotides agree with TRBD1. The CDR3 runs to 15 residues. CDR1 is KGHDR, CDR2 SFDVKD, per germline. The junction had 7 bases not matched to a gene; V was cut back by 5 bases and J by 9 bases. CDR3 nucleotide sequence: TGTGCCACCAGTGTGCCGGGACAGGGCAGTTCACCCCTCCACTTT. It encodes CATSVPGQGSSPLHF.

This sequence joins TRBV7-6 and TRBJ2-3; 10 positions match TRBD2. The CDR3 loop spans 17 amino acids. V dropped 1 base and J dropped 1; count of bases not matched to a gene: 5. Germline V CDR1 and CDR2: SGHVS, FNYEAQ. The CDR3 reads CASSLGNSGGRTDTQYF. In DNA, the CDR3 is TGTGCCAGCAGCTTAGGGAATAGCGGGGGGCGCACAGATACGCAGTATTTT. Based on the CDR3 plus reference TRBV7-6 and TRBJ2-3, the full variable domain is GAGVSQSPRYKVTKRGQDVALRCDPISGHVSLYWYRQALGQGPEFLTYFNYEAQQDKSGLPNDRFSAERPEGSISTLTIQRTEQRDSAMYRCASSLGNSGGRTDTQYFGPGTRLTVL.

This rearrangement joins TRBV27 to TRBJ1-5; D is perhaps TRBD1 (6 bases). Germline-derived CDR1 and CDR2 are MNHEY and SMNVEV (reference sequence). The CDR3 consists of 16 residues. The ends were cut back, 8 bases at V and 5 bases at J, with 22 bases in the middle. The DNA of the CDR3 is TGTGCCAGCGCCTCCCTCCCGGGGGGCGCGGATCAGCCCCAGCATTTT. Protein sequence: CASASLPGGADQPQHF.

The chain has TRBV7-9 and TRBJ2-3; 7 bases fit TRBD2. This CDR3 spans 16 amino acids. The germline CDR1 and CDR2 sequences are SEHNR and FQNEAQ (reference sequence). Trimming cost V 5 bases and J 2 bases; bases outside gene matches: 10. In DNA form, the CDR3 reads TGTGCCAGCAGCCCTCGGCGGCTAGCGGTCACAGATACGCAGTATTTT. It translates to CASSPRRLAVTDTQYF.

V gene TRBV6-5 combines with J gene TRBJ1-2; TRBD1 matches at 7 bases. V gave up 0 bases and J gave up 6 bases; unmatched junction bases: 4. This CDR3 is 14 amino acids long. Germline-derived CDR1 and CDR2 are MNHEY and SVGAGI. CDR3: CASSYSGGRDGYTF. CDR3 nucleotides: TGTGCCAGCAGTTACTCAGGGGGCAGAGATGGCTACACCTTC.

J is TRBJ1-2 and V is TRBV29-1; the match to TRBD1 covers 8 bases. CDR3 size: 14 residues. The V segment lost 4 bases and the J segment 5 bases; nucleotides outside the gene matches: 9. Germline CDR1 reads SQVTM; CDR2 reads ANQGSEA. The DNA of the CDR3 is TGCAGCGTTGCCCCGACAGGGGCGCAGTATGGCTACACCTTC. Its protein product is CSVAPTGAQYGYTF. The variable domain in full, with the rest retrieved from reference TRBV29-1 and TRBJ1-2, is SAVISQKPSRDICQRGTSLTIQCQVDSQVTMMFWYRQQPGQSLTLIATANQGSEATYESGFVIDKFPISRPNLTFSTLTVSNMSPEDSSIYLCSVAPTGAQYGYTFGSGTRLTVV.

The J gene is TRBJ2-1, the V gene TRBV7-8, with D possibly TRBD2 on 6 matching bases. The germline V and J ends were trimmed by 5 bases and 8 bases, with 16 bases remaining between them. The germline V gene has CDR1 SGHVS and CDR2 FQNEAQ. This CDR3 is 14 amino acids long. CDR3 sequence: CASSLGLLRYEQFF. CDR3 DNA: TGTGCCAGCAGCCTAGGACTACTCCGGTATGAGCAGTTCTTC. Full variable domain (remainder filled in from reference TRBV7-8 and TRBJ2-1): GAGVSQSPRYKVAKRGQDVALRCDPISGHVSLFWYQQALGQGPEFLTYFQNEAQLDKSGLPSDRFFAERPEGSVSTLKIQRTQQEDSAVYLCASSLGLLRYEQFFGPGTRLTVL.

This chain uses TRBV10-2 with TRBJ2-2, with a weak D call TRBD1 (8 bases). The V end was cut by 3 bases, the J end by 6 bases, with 17 bases between. Germline CDR1 is WSHSY and CDR2 is SAAADI. CDR3 size: 16 residues. CDR3: CASSEFGTGGAGELFF. In nucleotides, the CDR3 is TGCGCCAGCAGTGAATTTGGAACAGGGGGGGCCGGGGAGCTGTTTTTT.

This rearrangement joins TRBV4-3 to TRBJ2-1; no reliable D call. The CDR3 length is 12 residues. The V gene lost 5 bases and the J gene lost 3 bases, with 5 bases spanning the gap. The germline V gene has CDR1 LGHNA and CDR2 YSLEER. This CDR3 is CASSSGYNEQFF. The CDR3 region has the DNA TGCGCCAGCAGCTCGGGCTACAATGAGCAGTTCTTC.

The V gene is TRBV9, the J gene TRBJ1-1; D gene unclear. The V and J ends lost 0 bases and 3 bases respectively, with 6 bases between them. Germline V gene sequence: CDR1 SGDLS, CDR2 YYNGEE. This CDR3 has 13 residues. DNA for the CDR3: TGTGCCAGCAGCGTAGCAAGCCACACTGAAGCTTTCTTT. Its protein is CASSVASHTEAFF.

This chain uses TRBV2 with TRBJ1-2; D is perhaps TRBD1 (5 bases). The CDR3 is 15 residues long. V shed 10 bases and J shed 4 bases, with 22 bases lying between them. Looked up from germline, CDR1 is SNHLY and CDR2 is FYNNEI. The CDR3 spells CATSDSRNPSYGYTF. In nucleotides, the CDR3 is TGTGCCACTTCAGACAGTCGCAACCCCAGCTATGGCTACACCTTC.

This clone was detected only once. CDR3 sequence (DNA): TGTGCCTGGAGCTCGACCGGGACAGGGGTAGGAAACACCATATATTTT. It is translated as CAWSSTGTGVGNTIYF. The chain is built from TRBV30 and TRBJ1-3; 10 bases fit TRBD1. V trimming: 3 bases; J trimming: 4 bases; junction bases outside the gene matches: 9. Germline lookup yields CDR1 GTSNPN and CDR2 SVGIG (reference sequence). This CDR3 is built from 16 residues.

CDR3 residues: CATEDRANTDTQYF. The CDR3 region has the DNA TGTGCCACCGAGGACAGGGCCAACACAGATACGCAGTATTTT. The genes are TRBV19 and TRBJ2-3; 8 nucleotides match TRBD1. Losses at the gene ends were 10 bases for V and 2 bases for J; bases not matched to a gene: 8. The CDR3 is 14 amino acids. Germline CDR1 LNHDA, CDR2 SQIVND (reference sequence).

This chain uses TRBV7-2 with TRBJ1-1; no clear D gene. The V end lost 7 bases, the J end lost 7 bases, and 25 bases lay between the germline ends. Germline CDR1 and CDR2: SGHTA and FQGNSA. This CDR3 spans 16 amino acids. The CDR3 DNA follows: TGTGCCAGCAACCCCACCGGTCTGGATCGTCAGGTTGAAGCTTTCTTT. Residues: CASNPTGLDRQVEAFF. Using reference TRBV7-2 and TRBJ1-1 for the parts outside the CDR3, the full variable domain is GAGVSQSPSNKVTEKGKDVELRCDPISGHTALYWYRQSLGQGLEFLIYFQGNSAPDKSGLPSDRFSAERTGGSVSTLTIQRTQQEDSAVYLCASNPTGLDRQVEAFFGQGTRLTVV.

The gene calls are TRBV5-4 and TRBJ2-5, with 7 nucleotides matching TRBD2. CDR1 and CDR2 (germline): SGHNT, YYREEE (reference sequence). After removal of 4 bases from V and 1 base from J, the junction contained 10 bases not matched to a gene. The CDR3 is 16 residues long. This CDR3 is CASSATGTKSQETQYF. CDR3 in DNA: TGTGCCAGCAGCGCTACCGGGACTAAATCCCAAGAGACCCAGTACTTC.

J is TRBJ2-2 and V is TRBV12-3 or TRBV12-4; D call uncertain. The CDR3 is made up of 13 amino acids. V was clipped by 1 base and J by 5 bases, with 5 bases between them. Here the CDR3 reads CASSLVSTGELFF. The DNA for the CDR3 is TGTGCCAGCAGTTTAGTGAGTACCGGGGAGCTGTTTTTT.

The CDR3 nucleotides are TGTGCCAGCAGCCATCCCCAGGGGTCCTCTCCTATGTGGGGCTACACCTTC. This codes for CASSHPQGSSPMWGYTF. The chain recombines TRBV3-1 (or the pseudogene TRBV3-2) with TRBJ1-2; weak D call: TRBD1 (6 bases). This CDR3 spans 17 amino acids. V lost 3 bases to trimming and J lost 8 bases, with 25 bases between them. Germline CDR1 reads LGHDT; CDR2 reads YNNKEL (reference sequence).

The chain is built from TRBV4-3 and TRBJ1-6, with 7 nucleotides matching TRBD1. V was pared by 6 bases and J by 7 bases, with 6 bases of the junction left unmatched. This CDR3 is built from 14 residues. CDR1 LGHNA and CDR2 YSLEER come from the germline V gene. CDR3 nucleotides: TGCGCCAGCAGTAGGGCAGGGGGAAATTCACCCCTCCACTTT. This encodes CASSRAGGNSPLHF.

This chain connects TRBV15 to TRBJ2-2; 10 bases align to TRBD1. Germline CDR1 is LNHNV and CDR2 is YYDKDF (reference sequence). The CDR3 is made up of 15 amino acids. The V and J ends lost 5 bases and 4 bases, in that order; junction bases with no gene match: 4. The CDR3 here is CATSRDRGFTGELFF. As DNA, the CDR3 is TGTGCCACCAGCCGGGACAGGGGTTTCACCGGGGAGCTGTTTTTT.

The V and J genes are TRBV6-1 and TRBJ1-6, with no clear D. This CDR3 region has 16 residues. V lost 2 bases and J 3 bases, leaving 11 bases between the germline ends. Germline V gives CDR1 MNHNS, CDR2 SASEGT. CDR3 coding DNA: TGTGCCAGCAGTGAAAGGGAGGGCCTCTATAATTCACCCCTCCACTTT. This sequence encodes CASSEREGLYNSPLHF.

The sample holds one count of this clone. CDR3 DNA sequence: TGTGCCAGCAGCGCAGGGGGCGGGCACAATCAGCCCCAGCATTTT. Translation: CASSAGGGHNQPQHF. V and J are TRBV6-5 and TRBJ1-5; 8 bases agree with TRBD1. There are 15 residues in the CDR3. From germline, CDR1 is MNHEY and CDR2 SVGAGI. With V trimmed by 6 bases and J by 3 bases, 7 bases remained unmatched.

The chain has TRBV24-1 and TRBJ2-1; the D gene is possibly TRBD2 (5 bases). Germline-derived CDR1 and CDR2 are KGHDR and SFDVKD. V shed 5 bases and J shed 4 bases, with 17 bases lying between them. The CDR3 spans 16 residues. In nucleotides, the CDR3 is TGTGCCACCAGTGCCCCATTTGGACGGGATTACAATGAGCAGTTCTTC. Its protein is CATSAPFGRDYNEQFF.

This chain links TRBV19 with TRBJ2-5; 8 bases fit TRBD1. There are 16 residues in the CDR3. Looked up from germline, CDR1 is LNHDA and CDR2 is SQIVND (reference sequence). The V gene end was trimmed by 5 bases and the J gene end by 9 bases; junction bases not matched to a gene: 17. Here the CDR3 DNA reads TGTGCCAGTAGTCCCAGGGGGGACAGGAGACTGCGGGCCCAGTACTTC. This translates into CASSPRGDRRLRAQYF. Complete variable domain (other parts from reference TRBV19 and TRBJ2-5): DGGITQSPKYLFRKEGQNVTLSCEQNLNHDAMYWYRQDPGQGLRLIYYSQIVNDFQKGDIAEGYSVSREKKESFPLTVTSAQKNPTAFYLCASSPRGDRRLRAQYFGPGTRLLVL.

The chain couples TRBV19 to TRBJ1-5; 8 positions agree with TRBD1. The CDR3 has 17 residues. In germline, CDR1 is LNHDA, CDR2 SQIVND (reference sequence). Unmatched junction bases numbered 15, after V lost 11 bases and J lost 0 bases. The chain's CDR3 is CAVGGQGAPYSNQPQHF. CDR3 bases: TGTGCCGTTGGCGGGCAGGGGGCTCCCTATAGCAATCAGCCCCAGCATTTT. Combining the CDR3 with reference TRBV19 and TRBJ1-5 gives the whole variable domain DGGITQSPKYLFRKEGQNVTLSCEQNLNHDAMYWYRQDPGQGLRLIYYSQIVNDFQKGDIAEGYSVSREKKESFPLTVTSAQKNPTAFYLCAVGGQGAPYSNQPQHFGDGTRLSIL.

This clone was observed a single time. The J gene is TRBJ2-3, the V gene TRBV5-1; 15 positions match TRBD2. The CDR3 totals 17 residues. The V gene end was trimmed by 3 bases and the J gene end by 0 bases; junction bases not matched to a gene: 2. Germline V gene sequence: CDR1 SGHRS, CDR2 YFSETQ. Written as DNA, the CDR3 is TGCGCCAGCAGCTCGGGACTAGCGGGGGGTAGCACAGATACGCAGTATTTT. It is translated as CASSSGLAGGSTDTQYF.

This chain uses TRBV29-1 with TRBJ1-1; perhaps TRBD1 as D (5 bases). The CDR3 spans 14 residues. Trimming took 3 bases from V and 1 from J, leaving 12 bases between them. Germline CDR1 SQVTM, CDR2 ANQGSEA. The CDR3 sequence: CSVDGQGGNTEAFF. Written as DNA, the CDR3 is TGCAGCGTTGACGGGCAGGGAGGGAACACTGAAGCTTTCTTT.

The chain carries TRBV7-2 and TRBJ1-4, with D possibly TRBD1 on 5 matching bases. V was shortened by 5 bases and J by 0 bases, with 19 bases between the two germline ends. Germline loops: CDR1 SGHTA, CDR2 FQGNSA. The CDR3 loop spans 18 amino acids. CDR3 loop: CASSLHPARDSTNEKLFF. As DNA, the CDR3 is TGTGCCAGCAGCCTCCACCCGGCCAGGGACTCAACTAATGAAAAACTGTTTTTT.